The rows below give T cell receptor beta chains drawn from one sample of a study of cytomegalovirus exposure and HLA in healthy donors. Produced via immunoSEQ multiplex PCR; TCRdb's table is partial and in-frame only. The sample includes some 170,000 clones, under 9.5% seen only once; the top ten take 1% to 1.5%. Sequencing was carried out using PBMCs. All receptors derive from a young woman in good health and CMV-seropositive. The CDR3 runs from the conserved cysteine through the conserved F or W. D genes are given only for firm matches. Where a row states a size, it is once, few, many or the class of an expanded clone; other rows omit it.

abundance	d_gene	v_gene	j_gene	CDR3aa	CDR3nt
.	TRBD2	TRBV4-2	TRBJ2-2	CASSRTTSGSSGELFF	TGTGCCAGCAGCCGCACGACTAGCGGGAGCTCCGGGGAGCTGTTTTTT
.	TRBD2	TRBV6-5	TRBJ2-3	CASGGTSERGGQYF	TGTGCCAGCGGGGGGACTAGCGAGCGCGGGGGGCAGTATTTT
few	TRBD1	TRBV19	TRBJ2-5	CASRTGGDQETQYF	TGTGCCAGTAGGACAGGGGGGGATCAAGAGACCCAGTACTTC
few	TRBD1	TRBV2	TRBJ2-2	CASSDWLQGAGTGELFF	TGTGCCAGCAGTGATTGGTTGCAGGGGGCTGGCACCGGGGAGCTGTTTTTT
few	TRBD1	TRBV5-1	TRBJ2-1	CASSTTGTGSYNEQFF	TGCGCCAGCAGCACAACCGGGACAGGCTCCTACAATGAGCAGTTCTTC
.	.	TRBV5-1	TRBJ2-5	CASSLDWADSQETQYF	TGCGCCAGCAGCTTGGACTGGGCGGACTCTCAAGAGACCCAGTACTTC
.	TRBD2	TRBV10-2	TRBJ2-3	CASGTSGVDTQYF	TGCGCCAGTGGGACTAGCGGGGTAGATACGCAGTATTTT
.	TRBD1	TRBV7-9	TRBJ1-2	CASYPPGQGASEKSGYTF	TGTGCCAGCTACCCGCCGGGACAGGGGGCGTCCGAAAAGAGTGGCTACACCTTC
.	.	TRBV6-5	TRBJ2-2	CASSSLGELFF	TGTGCCAGCAGTTCCCTCGGGGAGCTGTTTTTT
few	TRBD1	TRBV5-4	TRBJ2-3	CASSLGTGTDTQYF	TGTGCCAGCAGCTTAGGGACAGGCACAGATACGCAGTATTTT
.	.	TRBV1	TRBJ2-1	CTSSQDPSGGYNEQFF	TGCACCAGCAGCCAAGATCCTAGCGGGGGTTACAATGAGCAGTTCTTC
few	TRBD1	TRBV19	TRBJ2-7	CASSIQTGAYEQYF	TGTGCCAGTAGTATACAGACAGGGGCCTACGAGCAGTACTTC
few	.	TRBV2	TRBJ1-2	CASSEADVRSGYTF	TGTGCCAGCAGTGAAGCTGATGTGAGGAGCGGCTACACCTTC
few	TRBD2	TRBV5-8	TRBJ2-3	CASSFGGRVYITDTQYF	TGTGCCAGCAGCTTCGGCGGGAGGGTTTATATTACAGATACGCAGTATTTT
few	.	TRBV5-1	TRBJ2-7	CASSLAEGITYEQYF	TGCGCCAGCAGCTTGGCGGAGGGCATCACCTACGAGCAGTACTTC
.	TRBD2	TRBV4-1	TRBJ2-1	CASSHSSGSSYNEQFF	TGCGCCAGCAGCCATTCAAGCGGGAGCTCCTACAATGAGCAGTTCTTC
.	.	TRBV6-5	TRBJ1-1	CASSYRRDTEAFF	TGTGCCAGCAGTTACAGAAGAGACACTGAAGCTTTCTTT
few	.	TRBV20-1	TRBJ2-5	CSAERGETQYF	TGCAGTGCGGAGCGAGGCGAGACCCAGTACTTC
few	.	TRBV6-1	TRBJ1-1	CASSGRGEDTEAFF	TGTGCCAGCAGTGGAAGAGGGGAGGACACTGAAGCTTTCTTT
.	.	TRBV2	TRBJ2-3	CASTETGLYTDTQYF	TGTGCCAGCACTGAGACAGGCCTTTACACAGATACGCAGTATTTT
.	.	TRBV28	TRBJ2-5	CASSTPGGKETQYF	TGTGCCAGCAGCACCCCCGGGGGTAAAGAGACCCAGTACTTC
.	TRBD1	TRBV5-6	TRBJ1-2	CASSITGGYGYTF	TGTGCCAGCAGCATTACAGGGGGCTACGGCTACACCTTC